This entry lists 28 T cell receptor beta chains sequenced from one sample in a study of shared clonotypes between healthy human individuals. The table came from immunoSEQ multiplex PCR; TCRdb's copy has only in-frame clones and leaves some out. The table has about 2 million clones, 95% seen once. The sequencing sample was made of naive CD4+ T cells sorted from blood. Subset specified: CD45RA+ positively selected. Source of these receptors: a man younger than 35 in good health.

Concerning this clone: A read error may produce the germline difference seen at one junction end. The rearrangement links TRBV18 to TRBJ1-4, with TRBD1 matching 9 bases. Germline CDR1 KGHSH, CDR2 LQKENI. This CDR3 has 12 residues. CDR3 residues: CASSSGTGKGSF. The CDR3 DNA reads TGTGCCAGCTCATCCGGGACAGGGAAGGGGTCTTTT.

The rearrangement links TRBV4-2 to TRBJ2-7; D possibly matches TRBD1 or TRBD2 (6 bases each). Trimming removed 2 bases from V and 7 bases from J, with 18 bases in between. Per the germline V gene, CDR1 is LGHNA and CDR2 is YNFKEQ. CDR3 length: 15 residues. CDR3 nucleotide sequence: TGTGCCAGCAGCCAAATTCTCCGGGGGCCAAGTGAGCAGTACTTC. It is translated as CASSQILRGPSEQYF.

V gene TRBV4-1 combines with J gene TRBJ1-4; 8 nucleotides agree with TRBD1. The V segment lost 4 bases and the J segment 7 bases; nucleotides outside the gene matches: 8. Germline values: CDR1 MGHRA, CDR2 YSYEKL. The CDR3 is 15 residues long. CDR3 bases: TGCGCCAGCAGCCCGACAGGGGTTCCTGGTGAAAAACTGTTTTTT. Translating it yields CASSPTGVPGEKLFF.

The genes are TRBV6-1 and TRBJ1-2; 7 bases map to TRBD1. The CDR3 is 13 amino acids. The germline V gene has CDR1 MNHNS and CDR2 SASEGT. Losses at the gene ends were 4 bases for V and 8 bases for J; bases not matched to a gene: 7. In DNA form, the CDR3 reads TGTGCCAGCAGTGCCGCGACAGGGTACGGCTACACCTTC. Residues: CASSAATGYGYTF.

The V gene is TRBV9, the J gene TRBJ1-2; 8 nucleotides line up with TRBD1. This CDR3 contains 14 residues. The junction had 5 bases not matched to a gene; V was cut back by 2 bases and J by 5 bases. Germline V gene sequence: CDR1 SGDLS, CDR2 YYNGEE. The CDR3 sequence: CASSVDREWYGYTF. DNA of the CDR3: TGTGCCAGCAGCGTGGACAGGGAATGGTATGGCTACACCTTC.

The chain uses TRBV5-1 and TRBJ2-1, with D possibly matching TRBD2 (7 bases). The CDR3 consists of 15 residues. V lost 5 bases and J 4 bases, leaving 16 bases between the germline ends. Germline V gives CDR1 SGHRS, CDR2 YFSETQ. The CDR3 DNA follows: TGCGCCAGCAGTATATCGGGGGGCGAATACAATGAGCAGTTCTTC. It yields the protein CASSISGGEYNEQFF.

The chain uses TRBV5-4 and TRBJ2-7, with TRBD2 matching 15 bases. Germline trimming cut 0 bases from V and 0 bases from J; bases unmatched to any gene: 7. Germline CDR1 is SGHNT and CDR2 is YYREEE (reference sequence). The CDR3 length is 19 residues. CDR3 protein: CASSLGGLAGGASSYEQYF. The DNA for the CDR3 is TGTGCCAGCAGCTTGGGGGGACTAGCGGGAGGCGCCTCCTCCTACGAGCAGTACTTC.

Concerning this clone itself: The sample carries other DNA sequences with the same CDR3. DNA for the CDR3: TGTGCCAGCAGTTTGAACACCGGGGAGCTGTTTTTT. It translates to CASSLNTGELFF. The chain carries TRBV28 and TRBJ2-2, with D hard to call. V lost 3 bases to trimming and J lost 1 base, with 0 bases between them. The CDR3 spans 12 residues. Germline CDR1 and CDR2: MDHEN and SYDVKM. The whole variable domain, remainder taken from reference TRBV28 and TRBJ2-2, is DVKVTQSSRYLVKRTGEKVFLECVQDMDHENMFWYRQDPGLGLRLIYFSYDVKMKEKGDIPEGYSVSREKKERFSLILESASTNQTSMYLCASSLNTGELFFGEGSRLTVL.

This sequence joins TRBV5-4 and TRBJ2-7; 10 bases are shared with TRBD1. Trimming took 3 bases from V and 5 from J; bases not matched to a gene: 8. The CDR3 consists of 15 residues. Germline assignment: CDR1 SGHNT and CDR2 YYREEE (reference sequence). CDR3 sequence reads: CASSSSGTGAHEQYF. As DNA, the CDR3 is TGTGCCAGCAGCTCAAGTGGGACAGGGGCCCACGAGCAGTACTTC.

The chain is built from TRBV27 and TRBJ2-3; TRBD2 might be the D (5 bases). V dropped 3 bases and J dropped 1 base, with 8 bases sitting between them. CDR1 MNHEY and CDR2 SMNVEV come from the germline V gene (reference sequence). This CDR3 has 14 amino acids. CDR3 bases: TGTGCCAGCAGTTTGAGGGCCCGCACAGATACGCAGTATTTT. As protein: CASSLRARTDTQYF.

The CDR3 DNA reads as TGCGCCAGCAGCAAATCGGCAGCGGAGAATTCACCCCTCCACTTT. As protein: CASSKSAAENSPLHF. The rearrangement joins TRBV5-1 to TRBJ1-6; no definite D call. Trimming cost V 4 bases and J 7 bases, with 15 bases left between them. The germline V gene has CDR1 SGHRS and CDR2 YFSETQ. This CDR3 region has 15 residues.

This chain uses TRBV18 with TRBJ2-4; 7 nucleotides align to TRBD1. CDR1 and CDR2 from the germline V gene are KGHSH and LQKENI. V trimming: 3 bases; J trimming: 6 bases; junction bases outside the gene matches: 5. This CDR3 has 14 residues. The CDR3 DNA is TGTGCCAGCTCACCCGGGACAGAGGTAAACATTCAGTACTTC. Translated, it gives CASSPGTEVNIQYF. The full variable domain, its missing parts supplied by reference TRBV18 and TRBJ2-4, is NAGVMQNPRHLVRRRGQEARLRCSPMKGHSHVYWYRQLPEEGLKFMVYLQKENIIDESGMPKERFSAEFPKEGPSILRIQQVVRGDSAAYFCASSPGTEVNIQYFGAGTRLSVL.

The rearrangement joins TRBV19 to TRBJ1-5, with unresolved D. V dropped 5 bases and J dropped 0 bases, with 5 bases sitting between them. Germline CDR1 and CDR2: LNHDA and SQIVND (reference sequence). This CDR3 has 13 residues. CDR3 in DNA: TGTGCCAGTAGTGGAGATAGCAATCAGCCCCAGCATTTT. Translating it yields CASSGDSNQPQHF.

Regarding this clone: Within the sample, other DNA sequences also encode this same CDR3. The chain carries TRBV30 and TRBJ1-2, with 8 bases aligning to TRBD1. V dropped 3 bases and J dropped 4; count of bases not matched to a gene: 4. Germline V gene sequence: CDR1 GTSNPN, CDR2 SVGIG (reference sequence). The CDR3 contains 13 residues. The CDR3 nucleotides read TGTGCCTGGAGCCCGGACAGGGTCTATGGCTACACCTTC. Amino acids: CAWSPDRVYGYTF.

This chain connects TRBV27 to TRBJ2-2, with TRBD1 identical over 9 bases. Per germline, CDR1 MNHEY and CDR2 SMNVEV (reference sequence). Unmatched junction bases numbered 9, after V lost 4 bases and J lost 6 bases. The CDR3 has 16 amino acids. CDR3 amino acids: CASSSLRDRDSGELFF. In DNA, the CDR3 is TGTGCCAGCAGTTCCCTCCGGGACAGGGACTCCGGGGAGCTGTTTTTT.

This chain uses TRBV2 with TRBJ2-7; no clear D. Deletions cut 4 bases from V and 4 bases from J, with 11 bases between. Germline V gives CDR1 SNHLY, CDR2 FYNNEI. The CDR3 totals 13 residues. DNA for the CDR3: TGTGCCAGCAGTGCCCGACCGGATTACGAGCAGTACTTC. This codes for CASSARPDYEQYF.

With regard to this clone: A junction end diverges from the germline sequence, so it may reflect a read error. This chain uses TRBV2 with TRBJ1-6, with 7 bases fitting TRBD1. Per the germline V gene, CDR1 is SNHLY and CDR2 is FYNNEI. This CDR3 has 14 residues. The CDR3 is CASSTGQLNSALHF. CDR3 sequence (DNA): TGTGCCAGCAGTACGGGACAGCTTAATTCAGCCCTCCACTTT.

On this clone: Within the sample, other DNA sequences also encode this same CDR3. The V gene is TRBV6-5, the J gene TRBJ2-2; the D is unclear. Germline V gene lookup returns CDR1 MNHEY and CDR2 SVGAGI. The ends were cut back, 0 bases at V and 4 bases at J, with 3 bases in the middle. The CDR3 covers 13 residues. The CDR3 DNA reads TGTGCCAGCAGTTACTCGGGCACCGGGGAGCTGTTTTTT. Its protein product is CASSYSGTGELFF.

The V and J genes are TRBV7-2 and TRBJ2-3; the D gene could be TRBD1 or TRBD2 (5 bases each). The CDR3 is 17 amino acids. Germline V gene sequence: CDR1 SGHTA, CDR2 FQGNSA. The ends were cut back, 4 bases at V and 0 bases at J, with 17 bases in the middle. The DNA for the CDR3 is TGTGCCAGCAGCTCCCCTCCGGGGACCTCTAGCACAGATACGCAGTATTTT. Translating it yields CASSSPPGTSSTDTQYF.

This sequence joins TRBV7-9 and TRBJ1-1; D ambiguous. CDR1 and CDR2 (germline): SEHNR, FQNEAQ (reference sequence). V lost 7 bases and J lost 4, with 19 bases in between. The CDR3 covers 15 residues. CDR3 in DNA: TGTGCCAGCACCAAGTCAGATGGGAAAATCACTGAAGCTTTCTTT. Translated: CASTKSDGKITEAFF.

The CDR3 loop reads CASSFSSGSLNEQFF. In nucleotides, the CDR3 is TGTGCCAGCAGCTTTTCCAGCGGGAGCCTGAATGAGCAGTTCTTC. The chain links TRBV7-9 to TRBJ2-1; 8 bases are a match to TRBD2. The length of the CDR3 is 15 residues. Trimming removed 3 bases from V and 7 bases from J; junction bases left unmatched: 8. Germline V gene lookup returns CDR1 SEHNR and CDR2 FQNEAQ (reference sequence).

Notes on this clone: Distinct nucleotide sequences in the sample also encode this CDR3. The chain couples TRBV10-3 to TRBJ2-1, with TRBD2 matching over 10 bases. Germline loops: CDR1 ENHRY, CDR2 SYGVKD. V shed 4 bases and J 2 bases; nucleotides not matched to a gene: 2. The CDR3 is 15 residues long. DNA of the CDR3: TGTGCCATCAGTGTAGCGGGAGGTGCCTACAATGAGCAGTTCTTC. It is translated as CAISVAGGAYNEQFF.

V and J are TRBV2 and TRBJ2-2; the D gene is possibly TRBD2 (6 bases). The CDR3 is 15 residues long. V was shortened by 6 bases and J by 6 bases, with 17 bases between the two germline ends. Germline V lookup: CDR1 SNHLY, CDR2 FYNNEI. The CDR3 bases are TGTGCCAGCAGGGAATCACTAGCCACGTCCGGGGAGCTGTTTTTT. This gives the protein CASRESLATSGELFF.

A single count supports this clone. The rearrangement links TRBV19 to TRBJ1-2; D gene uncertain. The germline V gene encodes CDR1 LNHDA and CDR2 SQIVND (reference sequence). CDR3 length: 14 residues. Trimming shortened V by 6 bases and J by 6 bases, and 17 bases separated the two germline ends. CDR3 nucleotides: TGTGCCAGTAGCCCCAGCGGGCCCGCGGATGGCTACACCTTC. Its protein product is CASSPSGPADGYTF.

The rearrangement links TRBV10-3 to TRBJ2-1; TRBD1 aligns across 9 bases. The CDR3 extends over 13 amino acids. Germline-derived CDR1 and CDR2 are ENHRY and SYGVKD. Trimming cost V 9 bases and J 4 bases; bases outside gene matches: 4. CDR3 nucleotide sequence: TGTGCCATTGGACAGGGGCAATACAATGAGCAGTTCTTC. This sequence encodes CAIGQGQYNEQFF.

The J gene is TRBJ1-4, the V gene TRBV7-6; the match to TRBD1 covers 7 bases. Per germline, CDR1 SGHVS and CDR2 FNYEAQ. The J segment lost 2 bases and the V segment lost 5 bases, leaving 8 bases of the junction unmatched. The CDR3 spans 16 residues. CDR3 sequence (DNA): TGTGCCAGCAGCCGAAATTCCAGGGGGACTAATGAAAAACTGTTTTTT. Translated: CASSRNSRGTNEKLFF.

The V and J genes are TRBV29-1 and TRBJ2-7; TRBD1 matches 8 bases. With V trimmed by 6 bases and J by 4 bases, 8 bases remained unmatched. This CDR3 region has 13 residues. The germline V gene has CDR1 SQVTM and CDR2 ANQGSEA. The CDR3 bases are TGCAGCGTGGACGGACAGGGAAGTTACGAGCAGTACTTC. It codes for CSVDGQGSYEQYF.

The rearrangement links TRBV5-1 to TRBJ2-2; TRBD2 is a possible D gene (5 bases). Germline V gene data show CDR1 as SGHRS and CDR2 as YFSETQ. The length of the CDR3 is 15 residues. Trimming removed 9 bases from V and 2 bases from J, with 17 bases in between. CDR3 DNA sequence: TGCGCCACCCAACCGAGGACGGGAAACACCGGGGAGCTGTTTTTT. Encoded protein: CATQPRTGNTGELFF.